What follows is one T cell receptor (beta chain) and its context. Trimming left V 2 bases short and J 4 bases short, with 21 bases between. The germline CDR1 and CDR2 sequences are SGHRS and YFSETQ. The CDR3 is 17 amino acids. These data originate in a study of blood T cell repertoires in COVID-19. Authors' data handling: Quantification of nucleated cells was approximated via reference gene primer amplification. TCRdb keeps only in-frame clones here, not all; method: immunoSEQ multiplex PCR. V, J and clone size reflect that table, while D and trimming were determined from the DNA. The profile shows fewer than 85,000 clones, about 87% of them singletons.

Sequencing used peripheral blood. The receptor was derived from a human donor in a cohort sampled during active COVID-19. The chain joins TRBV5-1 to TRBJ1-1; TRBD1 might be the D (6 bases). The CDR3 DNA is TGCGCCAGCAGCTTTGGCACAGGGCTAAAGTTGGGCACTGAAGCTTTCTTT. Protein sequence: CASSFGTGLKLGTEAFF.